The clone carrying this T cell receptor (beta chain) has at least ten counts. The sample comes from a study of molecular identifiers for immune sequencing clone quantification. Germline V gene lookup returns CDR1 LGHNA and CDR2 YSLEER. CDR3 size: 15 residues. Unmatched junction bases numbered 8, after V lost 2 bases and J lost 6 bases. Bulk TCR libraries used previously described methods and listed TCR primers. TCRdb processed the PCR reads anew with MiXCR; each CDR3 protein has one entry. This sample has under 65,000 distinct CDR3 sequences, with roughly 24% found just once. The sample comprised naive CD8+ T cells from blood, with Jurkat cell RNA spiked in. Regarding subset: FACS-sorted CD8+CD4-CCR7+CD45RA+ naive T cells. The chain is built from TRBV4-3 and TRBJ2-7; 9 nucleotides align to TRBD1. This TCR derives from a human donor in good health. Some libraries in this study had Jurkat cell RNA spiked in. This CDR3 reads CASSQFRDRVSEQYF. The CDR3 region has the DNA TGCGCCAGCAGCCAATTCCGGGACAGGGTTTCCGAGCAGTACTTC.